Detailed here is one TCR beta chain. Its specificity is unknown. The data are from a study of radiotherapy plus CTLA-4 blockade in lung cancer. Study at large: Across the patients, objective responses occurred in about 18%, and disease control in 30% to 40%. Whole-study findings and limits: Per reports, early blood T cell clone dynamics, plus interferon-beta, forecast response most strongly.

Germline V lookup: CDR1 MDHEN, CDR2 SYDVKM. The CDR3 totals 18 residues. The junction had 17 bases not matched to a gene; V was cut back by 4 bases and J by 10 bases. Using immunoSEQ multiplex PCR, the repertoire was profiled, and TCRdb retains in-frame clones only, with some absent. Of more than 100,000 clones in the sample, more than 80% were seen once. The source of this sequence is a human donor with non-small cell lung cancer that progressed on radiotherapy plus ipilimumab. The sample in question was peripheral blood, obtained from a patient treated with radiotherapy plus ipilimumab. The chain has TRBV28 and TRBJ2-1; 12 bases agree with TRBD2. CDR3 protein: CASSSPRLTSGRGGEQFF. The CDR3 DNA reads as TGTGCCAGCAGTTCGCCCCGCCTGACTAGCGGGAGAGGGGGAGAGCAGTTCTTC.